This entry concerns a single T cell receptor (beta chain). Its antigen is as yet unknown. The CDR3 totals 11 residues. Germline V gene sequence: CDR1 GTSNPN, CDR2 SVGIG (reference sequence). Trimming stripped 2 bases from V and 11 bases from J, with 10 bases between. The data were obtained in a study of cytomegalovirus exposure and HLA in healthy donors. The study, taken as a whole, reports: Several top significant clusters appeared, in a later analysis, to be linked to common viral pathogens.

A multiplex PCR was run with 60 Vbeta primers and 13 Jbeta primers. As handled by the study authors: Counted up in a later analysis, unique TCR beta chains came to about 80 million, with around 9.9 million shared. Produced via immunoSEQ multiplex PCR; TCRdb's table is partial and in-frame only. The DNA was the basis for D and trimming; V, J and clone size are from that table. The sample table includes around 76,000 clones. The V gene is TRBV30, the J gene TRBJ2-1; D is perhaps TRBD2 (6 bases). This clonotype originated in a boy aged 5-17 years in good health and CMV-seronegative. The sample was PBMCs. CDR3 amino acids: CAWSSGSKQFF. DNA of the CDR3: TGTGCCTGGAGTTCCGGGAGTAAGCAGTTCTTC.